Shown below are 21 T cell receptor beta chains from a single sample sequenced in a study of beta chain features in type 1 diabetes. The study, taken as a whole, reports: The study found moderately but significantly shorter TCRB CDR3s in all four CD4+ subsets of Type 1 diabetes patients.

Their recognized antigens are unknown. The sequenced template was cDNA made from the entire isolated RNA. Method: immunoSEQ multiplex PCR; TCRdb's copy keeps in-frame clones and lacks some. The sample lists about 150,000 clones, 9% occurring once. Source material: central memory CD4+ T cells from blood. The receptors shown here come from a woman aged 30 to 39 with type 1 diabetes.

J is TRBJ2-7 and V is TRBV28; no firm D call. The CDR3 has 13 residues. V lost 2 bases and J lost 2, with 7 bases in between. Germline-derived CDR1 and CDR2 are MDHEN and SYDVKM. CDR3 region: CASSLTTAYEQYF. The CDR3 DNA sequence: TGTGCCAGCAGTTTAACTACCGCCTACGAGCAGTACTTC.

The chain has TRBV29-1 and TRBJ1-5; TRBD1 aligns across 10 bases. Unmatched junction bases numbered 16, after V lost 7 bases and J lost 7 bases. The CDR3 loop spans 16 amino acids. Germline V gene data show CDR1 as SQVTM and CDR2 as ANQGSEA. CDR3 coding DNA: TGCAGCGCCGCCACGAGCGGGACAGGGGAGCGACAGCCCCAGCATTTT. It codes for CSAATSGTGERQPQHF. Full variable domain (missing parts from reference TRBV29-1 and TRBJ1-5): SAVISQKPSRDICQRGTSLTIQCQVDSQVTMMFWYRQQPGQSLTLIATANQGSEATYESGFVIDKFPISRPNLTFSTLTVSNMSPEDSSIYLCSAATSGTGERQPQHFGDGTRLSIL.

This clone was observed a few times. The V call is TRBV29-1, the J call TRBJ2-7; tentatively, D is TRBD2 (5 bases). V was cut by 4 bases and J by 3 bases, with 10 bases left in between. There are 12 residues in the CDR3. The germline gives CDR1 SQVTM, CDR2 ANQGSEA. The CDR3 protein is CSVGNGDYEQYF. The CDR3, as DNA: TGCAGCGTTGGCAACGGGGACTACGAGCAGTACTTC.

This clone was picked up a small number of times. The chain carries TRBV7-6 and TRBJ2-2; TRBD2 aligns across 10 bases. The CDR3 sequence is 17 residues long. In germline, CDR1 is SGHVS, CDR2 FNYEAQ. V shed 5 bases, J shed 6 bases, and the junction held 12 bases outside the gene matches. The CDR3 loop reads CASSPVAGGPLAGELFF. CDR3 sequence (DNA): TGTGCCAGCAGCCCAGTAGCGGGAGGCCCACTCGCCGGGGAGCTGTTTTTT.

This clone was counted between two and nine times. V gene TRBV19 combines with J gene TRBJ1-2, with a weak D call TRBD1 (5 bases). Germline lookup yields CDR1 LNHDA and CDR2 SQIVND (reference sequence). The CDR3 is 14 residues long. V lost 3 bases and J lost 4, with 12 bases in between. The CDR3 spells CASSIQPDSYGYTF. DNA of the CDR3: TGTGCCAGTAGTATTCAGCCTGACAGCTATGGCTACACCTTC.

This clone was observed a handful of times. This sequence joins TRBV5-1 and TRBJ1-2; 8 nucleotides match TRBD1. The V gene end was trimmed by 4 bases and the J gene end by 8 bases; junction bases not matched to a gene: 10. The CDR3 sequence is 14 residues long. From germline, CDR1 is SGHRS and CDR2 YFSETQ. CDR3 loop: CASSDVSGGLGYTF. The CDR3 bases are TGCGCCAGCAGCGATGTATCAGGGGGCCTCGGCTACACCTTC.

The gene calls are TRBV28 and TRBJ2-7; D ambiguous. Germline V gives CDR1 MDHEN, CDR2 SYDVKM. This CDR3 has 14 amino acids. V lost 1 base, J lost 0 bases, and 7 bases lay in between. The CDR3 loop reads CASSLFSNSYEQYF. The CDR3 DNA reads as TGTGCCAGCAGTTTATTTTCCAACTCCTACGAGCAGTACTTC.

This clone was observed a few times. The rearrangement links TRBV7-3 to TRBJ1-2; the match to TRBD1 covers 11 bases. Losses at the gene ends were 6 bases for V and 6 bases for J; bases not matched to a gene: 9. Per the germline V gene, CDR1 is SGHTA and CDR2 is FQGTGA. The CDR3 extends over 15 amino acids. The CDR3 DNA sequence: TGTGCCAGCAGTCCAAATAGGGACAGGGGGAATGGCTACACCTTC. Protein sequence: CASSPNRDRGNGYTF.

This clone appeared a few times. V gene TRBV5-4 combines with J gene TRBJ2-2, with 7 positions matching TRBD1. Looked up from germline, CDR1 is SGHNT and CDR2 is YYREEE (reference sequence). The CDR3 extends over 14 amino acids. V shed 7 bases and J 4 bases; nucleotides not matched to a gene: 7. The CDR3 DNA sequence: TGTGCCAGCTCCACTCCAGGGGGCACCGGGGAGCTGTTTTTT. It yields the protein CASSTPGGTGELFF.

The sample holds a few counts of this clone. This chain joins TRBV7-6 and TRBJ2-5; a possible D gene is TRBD2 (5 bases). The CDR3 runs to 13 residues. V was cut by 5 bases and J by 5 bases, with 12 bases left in between. Germline V gene data show CDR1 as SGHVS and CDR2 as FNYEAQ. The CDR3 bases are TGTGCCAGCAGCCCCGGGGTGCGGGAGACCCAGTACTTC. This codes for CASSPGVRETQYF.

The rearrangement uses TRBV19 and TRBJ2-7; 10 nucleotides agree with TRBD2. J lost 2 bases, V lost 7 bases, and 8 bases had no gene match. The CDR3 is made up of 15 amino acids. CDR1 is LNHDA and CDR2 is SQIVND in the germline V gene (reference sequence). The CDR3 protein is CASTASGSLPYEQYF. For the CDR3, the DNA is TGTGCCAGTACGGCTAGCGGGAGTCTACCCTACGAGCAGTACTTC.

A few counts support this clone. The rearrangement links TRBV5-5 to TRBJ1-5; TRBD1 is a possible D gene (5 bases). Per the germline V gene, CDR1 is SGHKS and CDR2 is YYEKEE (reference sequence). V lost 0 bases, J lost 0 bases, and 10 bases lay in between. The CDR3 has 16 residues. This CDR3 reads CASSLDWTTSNQPQHF. The CDR3 coding sequence is TGTGCCAGCAGCTTGGATTGGACAACTAGCAATCAGCCCCAGCATTTT. The entire variable domain, with the rest obtained from reference TRBV5-5 and TRBJ1-5, is as follows: DAGVTQSPTHLIKTRGQQVTLRCSPISGHKSVSWYQQVLGQGPQFIFQYYEKEERGRGNFPDRFSARQFPNYSSELNVNALLLGDSALYLCASSLDWTTSNQPQHFGDGTRLSIL.

The genes are TRBV7-9 and TRBJ2-5; no reliable D call. The DNA end lines up better with TRBJ2-7; the J call may be wrong. CDR1 is SEHNR, CDR2 FQNEAQ, per germline (reference sequence). The CDR3 is 12 residues long. The CDR3 region has the DNA TGTGCCAGCAGCTCTTGGGACTACGAGCAGTACTTC. Residues: CASSSWDYEQYF.

This clone was seen only a few times. V and J are TRBV30 and TRBJ2-7, with a possible D match to TRBD1 (5 bases). The germline V gene encodes CDR1 GTSNPN and CDR2 SVGIG (reference sequence). CDR3 length: 14 residues. V was trimmed by 2 bases and J by 4 bases, leaving 15 bases between them. Here the CDR3 DNA reads TGTGCCTGGAGTAAGGGGTTAAATTCGTACGAGCAGTACTTC. Protein sequence: CAWSKGLNSYEQYF.

Here the CDR3 reads CASSPGSGRTYEQYF. In DNA, the CDR3 is TGTGCCAGCTCACCTGGTAGCGGGAGAACCTACGAGCAGTACTTC. The chain links TRBV18 to TRBJ2-7; TRBD2 agrees at 9 bases. With 3 bases clipped from V and 2 bases from J, the junction kept 5 bases outside the gene matches. The CDR3 is 15 amino acids. CDR1 is KGHSH, CDR2 LQKENI, per germline.

The gene calls are TRBV29-1 and TRBJ1-1; a possible D gene is TRBD1 (6 bases). Germline-derived CDR1 and CDR2 are SQVTM and ANQGSEA. This CDR3 is built from 14 residues. Between the trimmed V and J ends, which lost 7 bases and 1 base, there was a span of 16 bases. CDR3 coding DNA: TGCAGCGCTGGGACATTTGGGGGGAACACTGAAGCTTTCTTT. This gives the protein CSAGTFGGNTEAFF.

The rearrangement links TRBV29-1 to TRBJ2-5; TRBD1 matches at 10 bases. Trimming cost V 6 bases and J 4 bases; bases outside gene matches: 2. CDR1 and CDR2 from the germline V gene are SQVTM and ANQGSEA. The CDR3 sequence is 12 residues long. CDR3 sequence reads: CSVWTGGETQYF. In nucleotides, the CDR3 is TGCAGCGTATGGACAGGGGGAGAGACCCAGTACTTC. Variable domain in full (rest from reference TRBV29-1 and TRBJ2-5): SAVISQKPSRDICQRGTSLTIQCQVDSQVTMMFWYRQQPGQSLTLIATANQGSEATYESGFVIDKFPISRPNLTFSTLTVSNMSPEDSSIYLCSVWTGGETQYFGPGTRLLVL.

The V and J genes are TRBV6-1 and TRBJ1-4, with D tentatively TRBD1 (6 bases). CDR3 length: 15 residues. In germline, CDR1 is MNHNS, CDR2 SASEGT. With 4 bases removed from V and 8 bases from J, the gap between germline ends came to 17 bases. CDR3 in DNA: TGTGCCAGCAGTGGGAGTGCCGGGACACCCGAAAAACTGTTTTTT. Protein product: CASSGSAGTPEKLFF.

This clone showed up just a few times. J is TRBJ2-2 and V is TRBV6-5; D is unresolved. Trimming stripped 6 bases from V and 6 bases from J, with 8 bases between. Germline V gives CDR1 MNHEY, CDR2 SVGAGI. The CDR3 consists of 12 residues. The CDR3 loop reads CASRTRSGELFF. The CDR3 bases are TGTGCCAGCAGGACTCGGTCCGGGGAGCTGTTTTTT.

The V call is TRBV5-1, the J call TRBJ2-3; TRBD2 matches 9 bases. The CDR3 extends over 16 amino acids. CDR1 and CDR2 from the germline V gene are SGHRS and YFSETQ. V gave up 0 bases and J gave up 5 bases; unmatched junction bases: 7. CDR3 amino acids: CASSLGTGLALDTQYF. For the CDR3, the DNA is TGCGCCAGCAGCTTGGGTACAGGACTAGCGCTAGATACGCAGTATTTT. The entire variable domain, with the rest obtained from reference TRBV5-1 and TRBJ2-3, is as follows: KAGVTQTPRYLIKTRGQQVTLSCSPISGHRSVSWYQQTPGQGLQFLFEYFSETQRNKGNFPGRFSGRQFSNSRSEMNVSTLELGDSALYLCASSLGTGLALDTQYFGPGTRLTVL.

This clone was found a few times. V gene TRBV7-9 combines with J gene TRBJ2-3, with 9 positions matching TRBD2. Germline CDR1 reads SEHNR; CDR2 reads FQNEAQ (reference sequence). V gave up 6 bases and J gave up 3 bases; unmatched junction bases: 10. The CDR3 extends over 16 amino acids. The CDR3, as DNA: TGTGCCAGCAGTCCCTATAGCGGGAGTACAACAGATACGCAGTATTTT. Amino acids: CASSPYSGSTTDTQYF.